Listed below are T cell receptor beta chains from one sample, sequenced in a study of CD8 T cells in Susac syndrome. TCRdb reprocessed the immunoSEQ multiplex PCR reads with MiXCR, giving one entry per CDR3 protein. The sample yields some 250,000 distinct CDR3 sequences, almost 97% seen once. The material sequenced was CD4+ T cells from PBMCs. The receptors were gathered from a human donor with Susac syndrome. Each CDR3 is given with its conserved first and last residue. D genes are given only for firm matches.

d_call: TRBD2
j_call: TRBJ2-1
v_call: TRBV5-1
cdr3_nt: TGCGCCAGCAGCTTGGTATTAGGAGAGCGGGGTGAGCAGTTCTTC
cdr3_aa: CASSLVLGERGEQFF

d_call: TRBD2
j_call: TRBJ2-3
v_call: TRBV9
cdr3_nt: TGTGCCAGCAGAAGGGACTATCGGTTTGGTACGCAGTATTTT
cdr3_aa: CASRRDYRFGTQYF

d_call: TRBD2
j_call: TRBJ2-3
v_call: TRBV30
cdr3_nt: TGTGCCTGGATCACCTCAGCCATGGCTAGCGGCACCACAGATACGCAGTATTTT
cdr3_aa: CAWITSAMASGTTDTQYF

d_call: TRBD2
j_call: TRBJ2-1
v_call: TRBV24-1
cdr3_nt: TGTGCCACCAGTGATCCCGGGACTAGCGTTTACAATGAGCAGTTCTTC
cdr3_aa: CATSDPGTSVYNEQFF

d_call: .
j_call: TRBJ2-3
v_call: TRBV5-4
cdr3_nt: TGTGCCAGCAGCCCAACCCCGGGGCGCACAGATACGCAGTATTTT
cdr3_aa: CASSPTPGRTDTQYF

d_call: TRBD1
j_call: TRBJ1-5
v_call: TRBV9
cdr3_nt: TGTGCCAGCAGCGTAGGACAGGGCGACAATCAGCCCCAGCATTTT
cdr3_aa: CASSVGQGDNQPQHF

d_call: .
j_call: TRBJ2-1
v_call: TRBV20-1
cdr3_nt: TGCAGCCACAGGGACGGCAATGAGCAGTTCTTC
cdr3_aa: CSHRDGNEQFF

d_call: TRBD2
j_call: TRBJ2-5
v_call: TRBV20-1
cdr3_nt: TGCAGTGCCTCAGCGGGAGTGACAGAGACCCAGTACTTC
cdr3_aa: CSASAGVTETQYF

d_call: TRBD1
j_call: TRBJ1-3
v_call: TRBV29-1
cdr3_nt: TGCAGCACTCCAGGGGACAGCCTTGGAAACACCATATATTTT
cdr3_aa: CSTPGDSLGNTIYF

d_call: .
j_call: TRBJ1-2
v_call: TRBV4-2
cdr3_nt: TGTGCCAGCAGCCAAACTTTAGGGGCAGGACGAAACTATGGCTACACCTTC
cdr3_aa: CASSQTLGAGRNYGYTF

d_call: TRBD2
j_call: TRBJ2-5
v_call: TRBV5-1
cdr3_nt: TGCGCCAGCAGCTTGGAACTAGCGGGAGTAGAAGAGACCCAGTACTTC
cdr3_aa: CASSLELAGVEETQYF